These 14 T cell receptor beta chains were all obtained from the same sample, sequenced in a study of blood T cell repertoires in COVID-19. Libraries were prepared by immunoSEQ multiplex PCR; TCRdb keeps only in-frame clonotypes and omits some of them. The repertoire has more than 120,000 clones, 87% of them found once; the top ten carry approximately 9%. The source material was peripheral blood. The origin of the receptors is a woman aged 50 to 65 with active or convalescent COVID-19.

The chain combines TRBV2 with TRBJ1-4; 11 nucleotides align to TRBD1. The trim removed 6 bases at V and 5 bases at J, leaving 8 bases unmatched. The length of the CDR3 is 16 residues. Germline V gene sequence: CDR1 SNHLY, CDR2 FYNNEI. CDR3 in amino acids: CASRLGTGGLNEKLFF. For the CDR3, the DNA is TGTGCCAGCAGGCTAGGGACAGGGGGGCTCAATGAAAAACTGTTTTTT.

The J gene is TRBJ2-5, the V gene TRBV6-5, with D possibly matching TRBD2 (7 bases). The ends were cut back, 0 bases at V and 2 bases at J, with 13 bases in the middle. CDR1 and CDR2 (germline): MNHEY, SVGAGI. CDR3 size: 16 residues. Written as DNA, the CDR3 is TGTGCCAGCAGTTACTCGACGGGGGGCAGTCAAGAGACCCAGTACTTC. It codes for CASSYSTGGSQETQYF.

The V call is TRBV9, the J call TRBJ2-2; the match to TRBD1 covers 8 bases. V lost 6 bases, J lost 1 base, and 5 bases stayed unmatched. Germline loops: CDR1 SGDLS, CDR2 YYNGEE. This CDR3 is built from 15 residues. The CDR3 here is CASTAGQGNTGELFF. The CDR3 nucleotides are TGTGCCAGCACCGCTGGACAGGGGAACACCGGGGAGCTGTTTTTT.

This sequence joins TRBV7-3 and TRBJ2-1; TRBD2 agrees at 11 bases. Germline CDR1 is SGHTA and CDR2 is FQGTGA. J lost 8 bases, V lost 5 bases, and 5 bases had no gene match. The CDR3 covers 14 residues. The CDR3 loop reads CASSPDSGRDEQFF. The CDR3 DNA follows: TGTGCCAGCAGCCCCGATAGCGGGAGGGATGAGCAGTTCTTC.

This CDR3 is CASSYAGPVNEQFF. The CDR3 DNA reads as TGTGCCAGCAGTTACGCGGGACCCGTCAATGAGCAGTTCTTC. This chain joins TRBV6-2 or TRBV6-3 and TRBJ2-1; possible D gene TRBD2, 6 bases. Germline assignment: CDR1 MNHEY and CDR2 SVGEGT. V was cut by 2 bases and J by 6 bases, with 11 bases left in between. This CDR3 comprises 14 residues.

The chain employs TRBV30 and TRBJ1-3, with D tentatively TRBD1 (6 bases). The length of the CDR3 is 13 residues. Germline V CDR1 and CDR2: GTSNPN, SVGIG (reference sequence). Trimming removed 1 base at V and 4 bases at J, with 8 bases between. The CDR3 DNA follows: TGTGCCTGGAGTGAGGGGGTAGGAAACACCATATATTTT. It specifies CAWSEGVGNTIYF.

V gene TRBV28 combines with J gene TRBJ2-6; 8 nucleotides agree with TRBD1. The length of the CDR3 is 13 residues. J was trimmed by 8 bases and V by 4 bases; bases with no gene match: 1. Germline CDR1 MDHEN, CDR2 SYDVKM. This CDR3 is CASSWTGPNVLTF. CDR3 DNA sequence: TGTGCCAGCAGTTGGACAGGGCCCAACGTCCTGACTTTC. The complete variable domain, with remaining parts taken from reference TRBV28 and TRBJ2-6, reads DVKVTQSSRYLVKRTGEKVFLECVQDMDHENMFWYRQDPGLGLRLIYFSYDVKMKEKGDIPEGYSVSREKKERFSLILESASTNQTSMYLCASSWTGPNVLTFGAGSRLTVL.

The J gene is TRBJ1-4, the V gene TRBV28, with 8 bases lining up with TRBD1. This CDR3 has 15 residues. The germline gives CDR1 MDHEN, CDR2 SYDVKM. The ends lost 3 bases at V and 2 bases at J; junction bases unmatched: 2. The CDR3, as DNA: TGTGCCAGCAGTTTCCAGGGGGCCACTAATGAAAAACTGTTTTTT. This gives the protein CASSFQGATNEKLFF.

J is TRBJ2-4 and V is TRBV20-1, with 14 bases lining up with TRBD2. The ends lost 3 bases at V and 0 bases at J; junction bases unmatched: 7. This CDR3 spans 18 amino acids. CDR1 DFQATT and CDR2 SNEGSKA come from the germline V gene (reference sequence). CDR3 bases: TGCAGTGCTAGTACCGGGACTAGCGGGGGCCTAGCCAAAAACATTCAGTACTTC. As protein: CSASTGTSGGLAKNIQYF.

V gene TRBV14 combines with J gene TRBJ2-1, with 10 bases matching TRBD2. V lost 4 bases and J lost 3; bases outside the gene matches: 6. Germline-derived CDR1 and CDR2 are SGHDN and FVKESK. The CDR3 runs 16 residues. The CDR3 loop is CASSPQRLAGYNEQFF. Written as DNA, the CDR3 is TGTGCCAGCAGCCCGCAACGACTAGCGGGCTACAATGAGCAGTTCTTC.

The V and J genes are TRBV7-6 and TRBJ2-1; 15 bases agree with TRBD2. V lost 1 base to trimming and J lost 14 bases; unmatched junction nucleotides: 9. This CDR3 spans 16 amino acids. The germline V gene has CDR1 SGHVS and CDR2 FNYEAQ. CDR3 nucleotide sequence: TGTGCCAGCAGCTTAGGCGAATCCGGACTAGCGGGGGGGGAGTTCTTC. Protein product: CASSLGESGLAGGEFF.

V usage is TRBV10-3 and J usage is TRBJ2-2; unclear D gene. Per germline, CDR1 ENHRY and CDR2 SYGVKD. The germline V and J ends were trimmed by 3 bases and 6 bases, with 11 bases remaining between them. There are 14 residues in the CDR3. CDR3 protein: CAISDSVLAGELFF. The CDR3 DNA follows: TGTGCCATCAGTGACTCGGTCCTCGCCGGGGAGCTGTTTTTT.

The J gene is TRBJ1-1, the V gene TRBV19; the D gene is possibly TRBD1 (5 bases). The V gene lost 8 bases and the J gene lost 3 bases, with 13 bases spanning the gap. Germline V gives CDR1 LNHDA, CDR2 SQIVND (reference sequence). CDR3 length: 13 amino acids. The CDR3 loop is CASRMRQYTEAFF. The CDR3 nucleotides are TGTGCCAGTCGAATGAGACAGTACACTGAAGCTTTCTTT.

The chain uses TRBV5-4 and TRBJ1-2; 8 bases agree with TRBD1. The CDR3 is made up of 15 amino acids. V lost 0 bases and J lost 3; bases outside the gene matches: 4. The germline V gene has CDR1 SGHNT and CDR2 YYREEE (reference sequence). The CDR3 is CASSLEPTGDYGYTF. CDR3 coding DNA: TGTGCCAGCAGCTTGGAACCGACAGGGGACTATGGCTACACCTTC.